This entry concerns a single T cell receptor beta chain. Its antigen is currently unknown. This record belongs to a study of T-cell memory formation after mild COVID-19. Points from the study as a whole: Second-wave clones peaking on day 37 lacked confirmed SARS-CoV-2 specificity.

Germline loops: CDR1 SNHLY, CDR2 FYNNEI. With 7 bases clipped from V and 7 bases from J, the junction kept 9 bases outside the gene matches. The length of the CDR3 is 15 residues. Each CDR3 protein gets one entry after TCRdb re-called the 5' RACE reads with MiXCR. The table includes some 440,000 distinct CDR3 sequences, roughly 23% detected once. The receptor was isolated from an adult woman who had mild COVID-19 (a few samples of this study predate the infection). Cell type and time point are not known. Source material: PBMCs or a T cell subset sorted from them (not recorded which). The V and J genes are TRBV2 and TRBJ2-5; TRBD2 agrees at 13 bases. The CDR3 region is CASKGTSGNFVTQYF. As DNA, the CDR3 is TGTGCCAGCAAGGGGACTAGCGGGAATTTTGTGACCCAGTACTTC.